The 8 T cell receptor beta chains presented below share a single source sample, sequenced in a study of blood T cell repertoires in COVID-19 (dated by TCRdb to 2019 to 2021). The method was the immunoSEQ multiplex PCR assay. The source is immuneACCESS, and TCRdb retained only in-frame sequences with V and J called. Part of the clones is not carried over; for the studies checked, unresolved V genes explain less than half of this, and the remainder is unexplained. For this sample the table gives some 320,000 clones, of which roughly 90% were detected only once. 2% to 3% of the sample is in the top ten clones. Sequencing was done on a sample of PBMCs or T cells enriched from blood (not recorded which). These receptors came from a man in his fifties or sixties who had recovered from COVID-19.

This clone was recorded once. The chain combines TRBV28 with TRBJ1-2, with D possibly being TRBD1 (6 bases). In germline, CDR1 is MDHEN, CDR2 SYDVKM. The CDR3 extends over 14 amino acids. The V and J ends lost 6 bases and 2 bases respectively, with 13 bases between them. The CDR3 reads CASRGDRRNYGYTF. CDR3 coding DNA: TGTGCCAGCAGGGGAGACAGGAGGAACTATGGCTACACCTTC.

The chain employs TRBV5-6 and TRBJ2-4; weak D call: TRBD1 (6 bases). Germline-derived CDR1 and CDR2 are SGHDT and YYEEEE. There are 17 residues in the CDR3. Trimming cost V 4 bases and J 5 bases, with 22 bases left between them. The CDR3 here is CASSRPLTPDRQNIQYF. In nucleotides, the CDR3 is TGTGCCAGCAGCCGACCACTAACTCCGGACAGACAAAACATTCAGTACTTC.

A single count supports this clone. The chain has TRBV2 and TRBJ1-2; 11 nucleotides align to TRBD1. Trimming at V came to 11 bases and at J to 8 bases, leaving 7 bases not matched to a gene. This CDR3 has 12 amino acids. The V gene's germline CDR1 is SNHLY and CDR2 FYNNEI. The CDR3 nucleotides read TGTGCCGGACAGGGGGCCGTTAGCGGCTACACCTTC. Its protein product is CAGQGAVSGYTF.

This chain joins TRBV2 and TRBJ1-1, with D maybe TRBD1 (6 bases). Trimming took 5 bases from V and 5 from J, leaving 21 bases between them. The CDR3 runs 16 residues. Germline V gene sequence: CDR1 SNHLY, CDR2 FYNNEI. CDR3 sequence reads: CASSPRQDSVGTEAFF. Here the CDR3 DNA reads TGTGCCAGCAGTCCTCGACAGGACTCTGTGGGTACTGAAGCTTTCTTT. The full variable domain, in which reference TRBV2 and TRBJ1-1 provide the parts outside the CDR3, is EPEVTQTPSHQVTQMGQEVILRCVPISNHLYFYWYRQILGQKVEFLVSFYNNEISEKSEIFDDQFSVERPDGSNFTLKIRSTKLEDSAMYFCASSPRQDSVGTEAFFGQGTRLTVV.

This clone has just a few counts. The chain employs TRBV18 and TRBJ1-1; TRBD1 might be the D (5 bases). Germline V lookup: CDR1 KGHSH, CDR2 LQKENI. V was cut by 4 bases and J by 6 bases, with 15 bases left in between. The CDR3 covers 14 residues. The CDR3, as DNA: TGTGCCAGCTCACAGTCAGGGATAAGCGCTGAAGCTTTCTTT. Encoded protein: CASSQSGISAEAFF.

V and J are TRBV5-6 and TRBJ1-2; D perhaps matches TRBD1 (6 bases). The germline V gene encodes CDR1 SGHDT and CDR2 YYEEEE. Trimming removed 4 bases at V and 8 bases at J, with 18 bases between. The CDR3 is made up of 14 amino acids. CDR3 nucleotides: TGTGCCAGCAGCGTAAGAACAGGGTCGGTCGGCTACACCTTC. This sequence encodes CASSVRTGSVGYTF. The full variable domain, completed using reference TRBV5-6 and TRBJ1-2, is DAGVTQSPTHLIKTRGQQVTLRCSPKSGHDTVSWYQQALGQGPQFIFQYYEEEERQRGNFPDRFSGHQFPNYSSELNVNALLLGDSALYLCASSVRTGSVGYTFGSGTRLTVV.

This rearrangement joins TRBV5-4 to TRBJ1-1; D is perhaps TRBD1 (6 bases). The CDR3 spans 13 residues. V was clipped by 5 bases and J by 1 base, with 9 bases between them. CDR1 and CDR2 (germline): SGHNT, YYREEE (reference sequence). CDR3 in DNA: TGTGCCAGCAGGGGACAACCGAACACTGAAGCTTTCTTT. Amino acid sequence: CASRGQPNTEAFF.

This clone appeared a single time. The chain carries TRBV5-5 and TRBJ2-7, with TRBD1 identical over 7 bases. CDR1 SGHKS and CDR2 YYEKEE come from the germline V gene (reference sequence). The CDR3 is made up of 15 amino acids. The V gene end was trimmed by 4 bases and the J gene end by 4 bases; junction bases not matched to a gene: 11. CDR3 nucleotide sequence: TGTGCCAGCAGCCTACAGACCGGGACAGAATACGAGCAGTACTTC. Its translation: CASSLQTGTEYEQYF.